This T cell receptor (beta chain) was documented in a study of shared clonotypes between healthy human individuals. Background on the study: Donor ages ranged 18 to 49 years: a couple of women, a few men.

TCRdb keeps only in-frame clones here, not all; method: immunoSEQ multiplex PCR. The sample holds hundreds of thousands of clones; 75% to 85% are singletons and the top ten take about 12%. V lost 6 bases to trimming and J lost 9 bases, with 24 bases between them. This CDR3 is built from 16 residues. Germline V gene lookup returns CDR1 SGHAT and CDR2 FQNNGV. The sequence was collected from a woman aged 40 to 50 in good health. Some clones in this sample may be carry-over from other donors' samples. V and J are TRBV11-2 and TRBJ2-1; tentatively, D is TRBD1 (6 bases). Sequencing used PBMCs. CDR3 protein: CASRKTGTSSSGEQFF. CDR3 coding DNA: TGTGCCAGCAGAAAGACCGGGACATCCAGTTCTGGTGAGCAGTTCTTC.